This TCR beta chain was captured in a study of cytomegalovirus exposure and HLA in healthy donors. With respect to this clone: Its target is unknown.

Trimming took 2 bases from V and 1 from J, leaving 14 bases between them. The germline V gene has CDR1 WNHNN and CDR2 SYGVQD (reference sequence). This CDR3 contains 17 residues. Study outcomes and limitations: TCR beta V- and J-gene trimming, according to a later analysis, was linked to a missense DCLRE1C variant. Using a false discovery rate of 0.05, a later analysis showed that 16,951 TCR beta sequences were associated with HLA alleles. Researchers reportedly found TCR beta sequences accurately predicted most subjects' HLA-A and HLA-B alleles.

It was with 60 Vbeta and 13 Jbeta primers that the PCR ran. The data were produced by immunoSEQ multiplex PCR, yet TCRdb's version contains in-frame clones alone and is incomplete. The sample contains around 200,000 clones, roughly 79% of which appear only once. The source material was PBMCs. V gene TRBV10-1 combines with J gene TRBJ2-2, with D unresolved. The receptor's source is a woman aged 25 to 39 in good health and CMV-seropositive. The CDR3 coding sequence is TGCGCCAGCAGTGAGGCCGGAGTAGGCGAGAACACCGGGGAGCTGTTTTTT. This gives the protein CASSEAGVGENTGELFF.